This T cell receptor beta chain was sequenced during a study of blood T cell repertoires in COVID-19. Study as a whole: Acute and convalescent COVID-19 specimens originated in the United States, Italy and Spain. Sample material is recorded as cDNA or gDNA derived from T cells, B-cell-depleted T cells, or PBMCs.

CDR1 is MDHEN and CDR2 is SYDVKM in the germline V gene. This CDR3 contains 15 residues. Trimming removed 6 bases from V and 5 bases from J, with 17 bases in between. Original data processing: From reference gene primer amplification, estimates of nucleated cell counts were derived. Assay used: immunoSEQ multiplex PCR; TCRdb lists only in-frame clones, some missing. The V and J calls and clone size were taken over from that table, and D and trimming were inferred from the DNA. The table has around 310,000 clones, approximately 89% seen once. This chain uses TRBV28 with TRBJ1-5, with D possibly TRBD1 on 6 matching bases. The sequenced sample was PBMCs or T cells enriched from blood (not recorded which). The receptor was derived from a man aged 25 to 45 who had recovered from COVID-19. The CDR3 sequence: CASSLIMTGHQPQHF. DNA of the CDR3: TGTGCCAGCAGCTTAATAATGACAGGACATCAGCCCCAGCATTTT.